The T cell receptor (beta chain) under discussion was sequenced for a study of blood T cell repertoires in COVID-19 (dated by TCRdb to the early 2020s). In the study overall: The collaborator samples originated in the United States, Italy and Spain and spanned the acute and convalescent phases of COVID-19. The prospective study material was composed of cDNA or gDNA derived from T cells, B-cell-depleted T cells, or PBMCs. Deeply sampled blood TCRbeta repertoires from subjects exposed to, actively infected with, or recovered from COVID-19 were included in the dataset. The repertoires were released in a freely available public database intended as a resource for research on the immune response to SARS-CoV-2. Samples were obtained from the ongoing ImmuneRACE study (first 160 participants) and from 1,000 to 1,500 subjects provided by 6 global collaborators. Nearly every sample came with metadata listing a de-identified subject ID, COVID-19 status, age in years and sex. HLA class I and class II types, where available, came from metadata supplied by the sample provider rather than from assay-based typing. Study-wide findings and limitations: Clinical and demographic metadata were provided uncurated, with the amount varying by source and participant.

This clone appeared a single time. It lacks a known antigen. Nothing much larger sits one base from this clone, and base qualities are not available. Here V drops 6 bases and J drops 6 bases, and the junction holds 3 bases not matched to any gene. There are 12 amino acids in the CDR3, from cysteine to phenylalanine inclusive. Of the read, only the CDR3 DNA is kept; its 36 bases are in frame from base 1. The germline V gene (reference sequence) sets CDR1 to MNHNY and CDR2 to SVGAGI. The collaborating institutions used their own protocols to collect whole blood in K2EDTA tubes. For TCRbeta analysis, collaborators shipped samples as frozen whole blood, isolated PBMCs, or DNA extracted from either of those sample types. TCRbeta CDR3 regions were amplified from genomic DNA by means of the immunoSEQ Assay, a bias-controlled multiplex PCR. Processing in the source paper ran as follows. Within the assay, amplification of reference gene primers was used to estimate how many nucleated cells each sample contained. To quantify the absolute abundance of each unique TCRbeta CDR3 rearrangement, sequence reads were collapsed and filtered. For each sample, productive Simpson clonality was calculated by taking the square root of Simpson's diversity index across productive rearrangements. In TCRdb, the immuneACCESS table is reduced to in-frame sequences with V and J assigned. These tables do not hold every clone; where another copy was compared, an unresolved V gene accounts for under half, and the others remain unexplained. The DNA was the basis for D and trimming; V, J and clone size are from that table. Across this sample there are roughly 250,000 clones, with 75% to 85% seen only once. The ten top clones hold approximately 13% of the sample.

The receptor was isolated from a woman aged 60-70 years with active or convalescent COVID-19. Sample: peripheral blood. The sequence joins TRBV6-6 to TRBJ1-1; TRBD1 lines up with 8 middle nucleotides. The CDR3 region: CASSQDRAEAFF. Here is the DNA: TGTGCCAGCAGCCAGGACAGGGCTGAAGCTTTCTTT.